The 18 T cell receptor beta chains listed next were all sequenced from one sample in a study of OX40 agonist ivuxolimab in advanced cancers. Using immunoSEQ multiplex PCR, the repertoire was profiled, and TCRdb retains in-frame clones only, with some absent. Of approximately 74,000 clones in the sample, about nine tenths were seen once. Sequencing used CD4+ or CD8+ T cells sorted from blood, obtained in a trial of the OX40 agonist ivuxolimab. Source of these receptors: an adult with an advanced solid tumor such as melanoma, head and neck, liver or kidney cancer.

This chain connects TRBV5-6 to TRBJ2-2; a weak D match, TRBD2 (5 bases). Between the trimmed V and J ends, which lost 2 bases and 6 bases, there was a span of 17 bases. The CDR3 is 16 amino acids. Looked up from germline, CDR1 is SGHDT and CDR2 is YYEEEE. CDR3 bases: TGTGCCAGCAGCTTCAGGCCGGCTAGCCCTCCCGGGGAGCTGTTTTTT. Protein: CASSFRPASPPGELFF.

CDR3 bases: TGTGCCAGCAGCCCTGGGCTCCCCCAGGAGCAGTATTTT. Translated, it gives CASSPGLPQEQYF. V and J are TRBV7-2 and TRBJ2-3; unclear D gene. CDR3 length equals 13 residues. Germline CDR1 and CDR2: SGHTA and FQGNSA. The ends were cut back, 5 bases at V and 11 bases at J, with 17 bases in the middle.

This chain links TRBV7-2 with TRBJ2-7; 8 bases are shared with TRBD2. The V segment lost 4 bases and the J segment 0 bases; nucleotides outside the gene matches: 2. This CDR3 has 14 amino acids. Germline V lookup: CDR1 SGHTA, CDR2 FQGNSA. CDR3 sequence reads: CASSSTSASYEQYF. In DNA, the CDR3 is TGTGCCAGCAGCTCGACTAGCGCCTCCTACGAGCAGTACTTC.

The gene calls are TRBV6-5 and TRBJ2-3; the D gene is possibly TRBD1 (5 bases). Trimming pared 4 bases from V and 8 bases from J, leaving 13 bases between. CDR1 MNHEY and CDR2 SVGAGI come from the germline V gene. This CDR3 is built from 13 residues. The CDR3 loop reads CASSSLSQGTQYF. CDR3 DNA: TGTGCCAGCAGTTCCCTGTCCCAGGGTACGCAGTATTTT.

The chain recombines TRBV2 with TRBJ1-2, with TRBD1 matching over 9 bases. The CDR3 totals 16 residues. V trimming: 5 bases; J trimming: 3 bases; junction bases outside the gene matches: 10. Germline V gene data show CDR1 as SNHLY and CDR2 as FYNNEI. The CDR3 DNA is TGTGCCAGCAGTCCGGAGCGGGGACAGGGATACTATGGCTACACCTTC. Translated: CASSPERGQGYYGYTF. The full variable domain, in which reference TRBV2 and TRBJ1-2 provide the parts outside the CDR3, is EPEVTQTPSHQVTQMGQEVILRCVPISNHLYFYWYRQILGQKVEFLVSFYNNEISEKSEIFDDQFSVERPDGSNFTLKIRSTKLEDSAMYFCASSPERGQGYYGYTFGSGTRLTVV.

This clone was detected a few times. V gene TRBV30 combines with J gene TRBJ1-6; D call uncertain. CDR1 and CDR2 (germline): GTSNPN, SVGIG (reference sequence). The ends were cut back, 0 bases at V and 10 bases at J, with 19 bases in the middle. The CDR3 length is 16 residues. Written as DNA, the CDR3 is TGTGCCTGGAGTGTAAAGTCGGCAACAAATCTGTCACCCCTCCACTTT. Its protein is CAWSVKSATNLSPLHF.

The J gene is TRBJ1-1, the V gene TRBV13, with 7 bases aligning to TRBD1. This CDR3 has 13 amino acids. V lost 10 bases and J lost 1; bases outside the gene matches: 6. The germline CDR1 and CDR2 sequences are PRHDT and FYEKMQ (reference sequence). CDR3 amino acids: CANTGVRNTEAFF. The CDR3 DNA sequence: TGTGCCAATACAGGGGTCCGGAACACTGAAGCTTTCTTT.

Here the CDR3 reads CASSLQTGVNEKLFF. The CDR3 DNA is TGTGCCAGCAGCTTACAGACAGGAGTGAATGAAAAACTGTTTTTT. The chain employs TRBV7-9 and TRBJ1-4; D possibly corresponds to TRBD1 (6 bases). The CDR3 runs to 15 residues. The germline V gene has CDR1 SEHNR and CDR2 FQNEAQ (reference sequence). The V end lost 2 bases, the J end lost 5 bases, and 12 bases lay between the germline ends.

The chain joins TRBV29-1 to TRBJ2-1; 9 bases align to TRBD1. The CDR3 loop spans 15 amino acids. V shed 7 bases, J shed 8 bases, and the junction held 15 bases outside the gene matches. Per the germline V gene, CDR1 is SQVTM and CDR2 is ANQGSEA. The CDR3 bases are TGCAGCGCCATCCGTCGGGACAGGGTTCTTGATGAGCAGTTCTTC. This sequence encodes CSAIRRDRVLDEQFF.

The CDR3 sequence is CSVESHRRSSYEQYF. In nucleotides, the CDR3 is TGCAGCGTTGAGAGCCACAGGAGAAGCTCCTACGAGCAGTACTTC. V is TRBV29-1 and J is TRBJ2-7; perhaps TRBD1 as D (5 bases). CDR1 is SQVTM and CDR2 is ANQGSEA in the germline V gene. Deletions cut 3 bases from V and 0 bases from J, with 15 bases between. The CDR3 is made up of 15 amino acids.

The rearrangement links TRBV14 to TRBJ2-3; D not certain. Germline CDR1 is SGHDN and CDR2 is FVKESK. With 4 bases removed from V and 2 bases from J, the gap between germline ends came to 13 bases. CDR3 size: 15 residues. CDR3 bases: TGTGCCAGCAGCCGGACCCTGGTAAACACAGATACGCAGTATTTT. It specifies CASSRTLVNTDTQYF.

The V gene is TRBV7-3, the J gene TRBJ2-1; TRBD1 agrees at 10 bases. Trimming at V came to 4 bases and at J to 10 bases, leaving 10 bases not matched to a gene. The CDR3 runs 15 residues. The germline gives CDR1 SGHTA, CDR2 FQGTGA. CDR3 amino acids: CASSSTGTGVREQFF. DNA for the CDR3: TGTGCCAGCAGCTCCACCGGGACAGGGGTGCGGGAGCAGTTCTTC.

This clone has a single count. The chain employs TRBV7-3 and TRBJ2-1; 10 bases align to TRBD2. Trimming at V came to 4 bases and at J to 5 bases, leaving 5 bases not matched to a gene. There are 15 residues in the CDR3. The germline gives CDR1 SGHTA, CDR2 FQGTGA. The CDR3 spells CASSYNLAGDNEQFF. In nucleotides, the CDR3 is TGTGCCAGCAGCTACAACCTAGCGGGAGACAATGAGCAGTTCTTC.

V is TRBV5-6 and J is TRBJ2-7, with D hard to call. Trimming left V 0 bases short and J 3 bases short, with 13 bases between. The CDR3 contains 15 residues. Germline assignment: CDR1 SGHDT and CDR2 YYEEEE. The CDR3 here is CASSLAAGGLYEQYF. The CDR3, as DNA: TGTGCCAGCAGCTTGGCCGCCGGCGGCCTCTACGAGCAGTACTTC.

This chain joins TRBV2 and TRBJ1-5, with 9 bases identical to TRBD1. Germline trimming cut 4 bases from V and 2 bases from J; bases unmatched to any gene: 0. The CDR3 runs to 14 residues. CDR1 is SNHLY and CDR2 is FYNNEI in the germline V gene. CDR3 in DNA: TGTGCCAGCAGTGGGACAGGGGGCAATCAGCCCCAGCATTTT. Translation gives CASSGTGGNQPQHF. Together with reference TRBV2 and TRBJ1-5, the CDR3 gives the full variable domain: EPEVTQTPSHQVTQMGQEVILRCVPISNHLYFYWYRQILGQKVEFLVSFYNNEISEKSEIFDDQFSVERPDGSNFTLKIRSTKLEDSAMYFCASSGTGGNQPQHFGDGTRLSIL.

V and J are TRBV21-1 and TRBJ2-1; the table's D call of TRBD2 was not tested on the DNA. TRBV21-1 represents a pseudogene. This CDR3 contains 16 residues. CDR3 DNA sequence: TGTGCCAGCAGCAAAATCGAACGGGTCTCCTACAATGAGCAGTTCTTC. This sequence encodes CASSKIERVSYNEQFF.

V is TRBV28 and J is TRBJ2-5, with TRBD1 matching 7 bases. There are 14 residues in the CDR3. Per germline, CDR1 MDHEN and CDR2 SYDVKM. V shed 6 bases, J shed 1 base, and the junction held 5 bases outside the gene matches. The CDR3 DNA reads as TGTGCCAGCAGCCGACAGGGCCTCCAAGAGACCCAGTACTTC. Translation gives CASSRQGLQETQYF.

V usage is TRBV14 and J usage is TRBJ2-7; unclear D gene. Germline V CDR1 and CDR2: SGHDN, FVKESK. V gave up 4 bases and J gave up 2 bases, with 3 bases separating them. This CDR3 is 11 amino acids long. For the CDR3, the DNA is TGTGCCAGCAGCCGAACCTACGAGCAGTACTTC. Translation: CASSRTYEQYF. Full variable domain (missing parts from reference TRBV14 and TRBJ2-7): EAGVTQFPSHSVIEKGQTVTLRCDPISGHDNLYWYRRVMGKEIKFLLHFVKESKQDESGMPNNRFLAERTGGTYSTLKVQPAELEDSGVYFCASSRTYEQYFGPGTRLTVT.